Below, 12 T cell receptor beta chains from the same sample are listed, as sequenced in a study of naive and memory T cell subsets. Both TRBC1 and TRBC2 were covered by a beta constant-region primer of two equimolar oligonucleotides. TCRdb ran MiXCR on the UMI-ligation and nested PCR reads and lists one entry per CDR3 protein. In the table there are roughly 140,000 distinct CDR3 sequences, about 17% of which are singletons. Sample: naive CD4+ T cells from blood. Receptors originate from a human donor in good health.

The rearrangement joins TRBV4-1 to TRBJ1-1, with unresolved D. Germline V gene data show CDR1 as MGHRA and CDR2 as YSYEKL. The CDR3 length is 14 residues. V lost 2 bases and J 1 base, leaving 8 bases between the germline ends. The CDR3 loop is CASSQSQQNTEAFF. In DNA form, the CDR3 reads TGCGCCAGCAGCCAATCTCAGCAGAACACTGAAGCTTTCTTT.

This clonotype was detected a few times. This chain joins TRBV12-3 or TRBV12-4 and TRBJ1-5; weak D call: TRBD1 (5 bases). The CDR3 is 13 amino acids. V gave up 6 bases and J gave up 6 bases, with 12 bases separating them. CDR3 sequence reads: CASSPGGGQPQHF. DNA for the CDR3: TGTGCCAGCAGCCCTGGGGGTGGTCAGCCCCAGCATTTT.

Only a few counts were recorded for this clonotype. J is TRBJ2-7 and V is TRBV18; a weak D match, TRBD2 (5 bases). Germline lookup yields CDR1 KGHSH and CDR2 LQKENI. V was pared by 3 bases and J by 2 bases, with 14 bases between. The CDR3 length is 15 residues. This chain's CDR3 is CASSPFAGNPYEQYF. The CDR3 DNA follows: TGTGCCAGCTCACCCTTTGCGGGCAATCCCTACGAGCAGTACTTC.

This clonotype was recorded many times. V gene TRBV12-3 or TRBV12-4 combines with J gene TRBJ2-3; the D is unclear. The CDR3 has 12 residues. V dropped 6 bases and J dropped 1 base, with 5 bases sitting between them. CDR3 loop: CASSSRTDTQYF. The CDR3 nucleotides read TGTGCCAGCAGCAGTCGCACAGATACGCAGTATTTT.

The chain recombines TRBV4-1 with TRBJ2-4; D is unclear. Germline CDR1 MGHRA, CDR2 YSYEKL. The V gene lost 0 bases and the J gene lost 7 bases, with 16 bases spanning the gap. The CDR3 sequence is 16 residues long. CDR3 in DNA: TGCGCCAGCAGCCAAGATAGTGCGGTAGCTCGGAACATTCAGTACTTC. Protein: CASSQDSAVARNIQYF.

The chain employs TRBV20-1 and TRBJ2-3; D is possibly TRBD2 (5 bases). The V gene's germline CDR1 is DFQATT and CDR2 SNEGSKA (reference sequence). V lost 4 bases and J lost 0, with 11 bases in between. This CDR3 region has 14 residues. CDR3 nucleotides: TGCAGTGCTATGAAAGGGAGCAGCACAGATACGCAGTATTTT. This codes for CSAMKGSSTDTQYF.

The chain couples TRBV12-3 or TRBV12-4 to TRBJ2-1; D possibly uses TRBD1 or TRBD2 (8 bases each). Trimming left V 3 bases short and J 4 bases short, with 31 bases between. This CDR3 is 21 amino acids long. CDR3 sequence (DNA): TGTGCCAGCAGTTTGGGCAGGGGGCTGACCCTCCGACTAGCGAGTTACAATGAGCAGTTCTTC. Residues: CASSLGRGLTLRLASYNEQFF.

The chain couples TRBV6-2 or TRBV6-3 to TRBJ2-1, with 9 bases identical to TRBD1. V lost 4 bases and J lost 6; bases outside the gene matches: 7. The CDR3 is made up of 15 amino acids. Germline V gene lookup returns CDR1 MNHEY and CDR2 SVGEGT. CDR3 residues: CASSSGTGCFNEQFF. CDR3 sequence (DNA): TGTGCCAGCAGTTCCGGGACAGGGTGTTTCAATGAGCAGTTCTTC.

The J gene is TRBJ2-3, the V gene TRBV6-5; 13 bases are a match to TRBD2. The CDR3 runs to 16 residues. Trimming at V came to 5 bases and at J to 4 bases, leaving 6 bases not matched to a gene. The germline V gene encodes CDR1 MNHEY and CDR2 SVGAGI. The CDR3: CASSNGLAGVADTQYF. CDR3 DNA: TGTGCCAGCAGTAACGGACTAGCGGGAGTGGCAGATACGCAGTATTTT.

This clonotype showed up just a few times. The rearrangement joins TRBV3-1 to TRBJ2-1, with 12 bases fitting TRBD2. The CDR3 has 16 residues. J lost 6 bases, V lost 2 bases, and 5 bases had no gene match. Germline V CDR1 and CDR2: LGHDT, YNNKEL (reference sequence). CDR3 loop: CASSQPTSGRLNEQFF. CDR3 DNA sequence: TGTGCCAGCAGCCAACCGACTAGCGGGAGACTCAATGAGCAGTTCTTC.

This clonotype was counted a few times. The CDR3 here is CASSPPGGDSYEQYF. DNA for the CDR3: TGTGCCAGCTCACCACCGGGCGGGGACTCCTACGAGCAGTACTTC. The J gene is TRBJ2-7, the V gene TRBV18; D is possibly TRBD2 (6 bases). CDR3 length: 15 residues. Trimming pared 0 bases from V and 0 bases from J, leaving 9 bases between. Germline V gene sequence: CDR1 KGHSH, CDR2 LQKENI.

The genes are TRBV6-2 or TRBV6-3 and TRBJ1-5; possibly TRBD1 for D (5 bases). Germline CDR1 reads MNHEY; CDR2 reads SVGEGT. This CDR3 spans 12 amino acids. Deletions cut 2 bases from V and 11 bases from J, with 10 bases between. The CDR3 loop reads CASSYPGGAQHF. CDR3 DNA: TGTGCCAGCAGTTACCCCGGAGGGGCCCAGCATTTT.